A single sample is the source of the 29 T cell receptor beta chains below, sequenced in a study of beta chain features in type 1 diabetes. No antigen is known for these receptors. All of the isolated RNA was reverse transcribed, so expressed TCRB transcripts were sequenced. The table came from immunoSEQ multiplex PCR; TCRdb's copy has only in-frame clones and leaves some out. This repertoire shows 550,000 to 850,000 clones, roughly an eighth found once; its top ten account for approximately 0.022%. Whole-study results and caveats: The study found moderately but significantly shorter TCRB CDR3s in all four CD4+ subsets of Type 1 diabetes patients.

Sequencing was performed on naive CD4+ T cells from blood. The receptors were sampled from a man in his late teens or twenties with type 1 diabetes.

The chain couples TRBV6-1 to TRBJ1-4; no clear D gene. V lost 6 bases, J lost 7 bases, and 12 bases lay in between. Germline CDR1 is MNHNS and CDR2 is SASEGT. This CDR3 region has 13 residues. The CDR3 loop is CASRTNRVEKLFF. The DNA for the CDR3 is TGTGCCAGCAGAACAAATCGGGTTGAAAAACTGTTTTTT.

The chain joins TRBV25-1 to TRBJ2-1; D uncertain. From germline, CDR1 is MGHDK and CDR2 SYGVNS. The CDR3 spans 12 residues. V lost 1 base to trimming and J lost 9 bases, with 7 bases between them. The CDR3 protein is CASSEFKGEQFF. CDR3 nucleotide sequence: TGTGCCAGCAGTGAATTCAAGGGTGAGCAGTTCTTC.

CDR3: CASTPGTGGYEQYF. CDR3 nucleotide sequence: TGTGCCAGCACCCCGGGGACAGGGGGCTACGAGCAGTACTTC. The chain combines TRBV6-1 with TRBJ2-7, with TRBD1 matching over 11 bases. This CDR3 region has 14 residues. CDR1 and CDR2 from the germline V gene are MNHNS and SASEGT. J was trimmed by 3 bases and V by 7 bases; bases with no gene match: 5.

The gene calls are TRBV5-8 and TRBJ2-7; D uncertain. V lost 2 bases and J lost 6, with 9 bases in between. There are 12 residues in the CDR3. The V gene's germline CDR1 is SGHTS and CDR2 YDEGEE. CDR3 amino acids: CASSFLFAEQYF. In DNA form, the CDR3 reads TGTGCCAGCAGCTTCCTCTTTGCCGAGCAGTACTTC. Based on the CDR3 plus reference TRBV5-8 and TRBJ2-7, the full variable domain is EAGVTQSPTHLIKTRGQQATLRCSPISGHTSVYWYQQALGLGLQFLLWYDEGEERNRGNFPPRFSGRQFPNYSSELNVNALELEDSALYLCASSFLFAEQYFGPGTRLTVT.

This rearrangement joins TRBV11-2 to TRBJ2-3; 9 bases map to TRBD1. In germline, CDR1 is SGHAT, CDR2 FQNNGV. CDR3 length: 17 amino acids. V shed 1 base and J 2 bases; nucleotides not matched to a gene: 7. In DNA form, the CDR3 reads TGTGCCAGCAGCTTAGGAAGGACAGGGGTTGCCACAGATACGCAGTATTTT. It specifies CASSLGRTGVATDTQYF.

Only a few counts were recorded for this clone. The V call is TRBV19, the J call TRBJ1-1, with TRBD1 as a possible D gene (5 bases). The ends were cut back, 5 bases at V and 1 base at J, with 11 bases in the middle. This CDR3 has 14 residues. In germline, CDR1 is LNHDA, CDR2 SQIVND (reference sequence). Here the CDR3 DNA reads TGTGCCAGTAGTCCTGAGACAGAGAACACTGAAGCTTTCTTT. This codes for CASSPETENTEAFF.

The chain recombines TRBV7-8 with TRBJ2-2; 8 positions agree with TRBD1. The V gene end was trimmed by 10 bases and the J gene end by 7 bases; junction bases not matched to a gene: 11. Germline V gene lookup returns CDR1 SGHVS and CDR2 FQNEAQ. CDR3 size: 14 residues. CDR3 amino acids: CAMQFQGAGGELFF. For the CDR3, the DNA is TGTGCCATGCAATTCCAGGGGGCAGGCGGGGAGCTGTTTTTT.

This clone has more than one count but fewer than ten. For the CDR3, the DNA is TGTGCCAGCAGCGTAGCAGGTCGGGTTAATGAAAAACTGTTTTTT. Its translation is CASSVAGRVNEKLFF. The chain carries TRBV9 and TRBJ1-4, with D uncertain. V was shortened by 0 bases and J by 4 bases, with 10 bases between the two germline ends. CDR1 and CDR2 from the germline V gene are SGDLS and YYNGEE. This CDR3 comprises 15 residues.

This clone turned up a few times. The chain carries TRBV7-9 and TRBJ2-1; D gene unclear. The germline V gene has CDR1 SEHNR and CDR2 FQNEAQ (reference sequence). Trimming removed 1 base from V and 6 bases from J, with 13 bases in between. The CDR3 loop spans 15 amino acids. This CDR3 reads CASSLVQKDSNEQFF. The CDR3 region has the DNA TGTGCCAGCAGCTTAGTCCAGAAGGATAGCAATGAGCAGTTCTTC.

The chain combines TRBV12-5 with TRBJ2-1, with 10 bases matching TRBD2. Germline lookup yields CDR1 LGHNT and CDR2 FRNRAP. The CDR3 is 15 residues long. The junction had 4 bases not matched to a gene; V was cut back by 4 bases and J by 4 bases. In nucleotides, the CDR3 is TGTGCTAGTGGTTCCTTAGCGGGGGGATACAATGAGCAGTTCTTC. Its translation: CASGSLAGGYNEQFF.

This clone turned up a few times. The chain uses TRBV5-6 and TRBJ2-1; D is uncertain. Germline V lookup: CDR1 SGHDT, CDR2 YYEEEE. V lost 6 bases and J lost 0, with 13 bases in between. The CDR3 spans 15 residues. The CDR3 here is CASTRDVSSYNEQFF. CDR3 in DNA: TGTGCCAGCACAAGAGACGTAAGCTCCTACAATGAGCAGTTCTTC. Full variable domain (outside the CDR3, taken from reference TRBV5-6 and TRBJ2-1): DAGVTQSPTHLIKTRGQQVTLRCSPKSGHDTVSWYQQALGQGPQFIFQYYEEEERQRGNFPDRFSGHQFPNYSSELNVNALLLGDSALYLCASTRDVSSYNEQFFGPGTRLTVL.

This sequence joins TRBV28 and TRBJ1-1; perhaps TRBD1 as D (6 bases). The V gene's germline CDR1 is MDHEN and CDR2 SYDVKM. Trimming removed 9 bases at V and 6 bases at J, with 20 bases between. The length of the CDR3 is 14 residues. This CDR3 reads CASVPQGSNAEAFF. In DNA form, the CDR3 reads TGTGCCAGTGTCCCTCAGGGGAGTAACGCTGAAGCTTTCTTT.

This clone was counted between two and nine times. The chain carries TRBV15 and TRBJ2-7, with 8 bases that match TRBD1. The CDR3 totals 16 residues. CDR1 LNHNV and CDR2 YYDKDF come from the germline V gene (reference sequence). Unmatched junction bases numbered 14, after V lost 1 base and J lost 9 bases. CDR3 region: CATSRGGTGMGSWQYF. The CDR3 DNA follows: TGTGCCACCAGCAGAGGGGGGACAGGTATGGGGTCCTGGCAGTACTTC.

This clone was recorded a few times. The J gene is TRBJ1-6, the V gene TRBV6-5; no firm D call. Germline V gene data show CDR1 as MNHEY and CDR2 as SVGAGI. The CDR3 is 13 amino acids. V dropped 3 bases and J dropped 10 bases, with 10 bases sitting between them. CDR3 nucleotide sequence: TGTGCCAGCAGTTATACGGAACGCTCACCCCTCCACTTT. Protein: CASSYTERSPLHF.

This sequence joins TRBV7-9 and TRBJ2-3; D unclear. The length of the CDR3 is 15 residues. The germline V and J ends were trimmed by 2 bases and 0 bases, with 9 bases remaining between them. The germline CDR1 and CDR2 sequences are SEHNR and FQNEAQ (reference sequence). CDR3 DNA: TGTGCCAGCAGCTTACCGGCAGACAGCACAGATACGCAGTATTTT. Translated: CASSLPADSTDTQYF.

The chain carries TRBV5-6 and TRBJ2-7; the match to TRBD2 covers 8 bases. The CDR3 is 18 amino acids. From germline, CDR1 is SGHDT and CDR2 YYEEEE. V lost 0 bases, J lost 2 bases, and 13 bases stayed unmatched. CDR3: CASSLAPQVSGVTYEQYF. CDR3 sequence (DNA): TGTGCCAGCAGCTTGGCCCCGCAGGTTAGCGGGGTTACCTACGAGCAGTACTTC. The full variable domain, its missing parts supplied by reference TRBV5-6 and TRBJ2-7, is DAGVTQSPTHLIKTRGQQVTLRCSPKSGHDTVSWYQQALGQGPQFIFQYYEEEERQRGNFPDRFSGHQFPNYSSELNVNALLLGDSALYLCASSLAPQVSGVTYEQYFGPGTRLTVT.

The table lists this clone with a few counts. The J gene is TRBJ1-6, the V gene TRBV13, with 7 bases matching TRBD1. The CDR3 spans 16 residues. The germline gives CDR1 PRHDT, CDR2 FYEKMQ (reference sequence). J was trimmed by 6 bases and V by 5 bases; bases with no gene match: 10. The CDR3 region is CASSPTGVETNSPLHF. The CDR3 DNA reads as TGTGCCAGCAGCCCCACAGGGGTCGAAACTAATTCACCCCTCCACTTT.

DNA of the CDR3: TGCGCCAGCAGCACAGCACAGGGGTTGGAGACCCAGTACTTC. Protein product: CASSTAQGLETQYF. The chain has TRBV5-1 and TRBJ2-5; 7 positions match TRBD1. The CDR3 runs to 14 residues. CDR1 is SGHRS and CDR2 is YFSETQ in the germline V gene. Trimming removed 4 bases from V and 5 bases from J; junction bases left unmatched: 8.

This clone was observed a few times. The chain is built from TRBV7-9 and TRBJ1-4; 8 bases fit TRBD1. V was pared by 4 bases and J by 4 bases, with 2 bases of the junction left unmatched. The CDR3 is 14 amino acids. The V gene's germline CDR1 is SEHNR and CDR2 FQNEAQ (reference sequence). CDR3 coding DNA: TGTGCCAGCAGCTCGGGACAGGTTAATGAAAAACTGTTTTTT. It encodes CASSSGQVNEKLFF.

This clone was seen only a few times. The chain carries TRBV5-4 and TRBJ2-5; 10 nucleotides align to TRBD2. This CDR3 is 17 amino acids long. From germline, CDR1 is SGHNT and CDR2 YYREEE (reference sequence). V trimming: 0 bases; J trimming: 2 bases; junction bases outside the gene matches: 7. CDR3 DNA sequence: TGTGCCAGCAGCTTGGCCCGAGCTAGCGGGGGTCAAGAGACCCAGTACTTC. Translation gives CASSLARASGGQETQYF.

This clone was counted only a few times. The CDR3: CASSWRQGSYEQYF. The CDR3 DNA reads as TGTGCCAGCAGCTGGCGGCAGGGCTCCTACGAGCAGTACTTC. The rearrangement joins TRBV5-6 to TRBJ2-7; D may be TRBD1 (5 bases). In germline, CDR1 is SGHDT, CDR2 YYEEEE. CDR3 length: 14 amino acids. V lost 3 bases and J 0 bases, leaving 10 bases between the germline ends.

This chain links TRBV19 with TRBJ1-1; 9 nucleotides line up with TRBD1. The germline V gene has CDR1 LNHDA and CDR2 SQIVND (reference sequence). V was clipped by 9 bases and J by 4 bases; unmatched bases: 9. The CDR3 is 14 residues long. The CDR3 DNA reads as TGTGCCAGCTTACCAGGACAGGGGACCACTGAAGCTTTCTTT. It specifies CASLPGQGTTEAFF.

The chain recombines TRBV15 with TRBJ2-4, with 7 positions matching TRBD1. The V and J ends lost 6 bases and 6 bases, in that order; junction bases with no gene match: 8. The CDR3 is made up of 14 amino acids. CDR1 is LNHNV, CDR2 YYDKDF, per germline (reference sequence). The CDR3 DNA sequence: TGTGCCACCAGGCACAGGGGAGCCCCAAACATTCAGTACTTC. The encoded protein is CATRHRGAPNIQYF.

The V gene is TRBV4-1, the J gene TRBJ1-2; D gene ambiguous. The CDR3 runs 17 residues. CDR1 is MGHRA, CDR2 YSYEKL, per germline. Trimming cost V 2 bases and J 5 bases, with 21 bases left between them. Here the CDR3 reads CASSQQSDAGIPYGYTF. CDR3 bases: TGCGCCAGCAGCCAACAATCCGATGCGGGGATACCGTATGGCTACACCTTC.

The gene calls are TRBV7-8 and TRBJ2-1, with TRBD1 identical over 8 bases. This CDR3 region has 17 residues. Germline loops: CDR1 SGHVS, CDR2 FQNEAQ. The trim removed 2 bases at V and 7 bases at J, leaving 13 bases unmatched. The CDR3 loop reads CASSLFLGQGLANEQFF. CDR3 DNA sequence: TGTGCCAGCAGCTTATTCCTAGGACAGGGCCTAGCGAATGAGCAGTTCTTC. The full variable domain, completed using reference TRBV7-8 and TRBJ2-1, is GAGVSQSPRYKVAKRGQDVALRCDPISGHVSLFWYQQALGQGPEFLTYFQNEAQLDKSGLPSDRFFAERPEGSVSTLKIQRTQQEDSAVYLCASSLFLGQGLANEQFFGPGTRLTVL.

This clone was counted a few times. The chain is built from TRBV4-1 and TRBJ2-5; D perhaps matches TRBD1 (6 bases). The CDR3 extends over 15 amino acids. Germline CDR1 is MGHRA and CDR2 is YSYEKL. With 2 bases removed from V and 5 bases from J, the gap between germline ends came to 15 bases. The CDR3 sequence is CASSQRTGTLETQYF. In DNA form, the CDR3 reads TGCGCCAGCAGCCAAAGGACCGGGACACTCGAGACCCAGTACTTC.

This chain uses TRBV10-2 with TRBJ1-5; no clear D. CDR1 and CDR2 (germline): WSHSY, SAAADI. V shed 0 bases and J shed 5 bases, with 8 bases lying between them. The CDR3 covers 14 residues. CDR3 protein: CASSESGTDQPQHF. The CDR3 region has the DNA TGCGCCAGCAGTGAGTCGGGTACGGATCAGCCCCAGCATTTT.

In this sample, this clone turned up a few times. This chain connects TRBV7-2 to TRBJ2-5; perhaps TRBD2 as D (5 bases). Germline V CDR1 and CDR2: SGHTA, FQGNSA. V was clipped by 4 bases and J by 5 bases, with 17 bases between them. The CDR3 loop spans 15 amino acids. CDR3 DNA: TGTGCCAGCAGCTCCCAAATCGCAGCGGCGGAGACCCAGTACTTC. It yields the protein CASSSQIAAAETQYF. Supplemented by reference TRBV7-2 and TRBJ2-5, the full variable domain reads GAGVSQSPSNKVTEKGKDVELRCDPISGHTALYWYRQSLGQGLEFLIYFQGNSAPDKSGLPSDRFSAERTGGSVSTLTIQRTQQEDSAVYLCASSSQIAAAETQYFGPGTRLLVL.

This clone was picked up a small number of times. The rearrangement links TRBV27 to TRBJ2-7; 9 positions agree with TRBD1. The CDR3 contains 16 residues. Germline V gene lookup returns CDR1 MNHEY and CDR2 SMNVEV (reference sequence). V shed 1 base and J 4 bases; nucleotides not matched to a gene: 8. The CDR3 protein is CASSLFRTGAAYEQYF. In DNA, the CDR3 is TGTGCCAGCAGTTTATTTCGGACAGGGGCAGCGTACGAGCAGTACTTC.